Given below is one TCR beta chain in context. Assay used: immunoSEQ multiplex PCR; TCRdb lists only in-frame clones, some missing. The sample records over 200,000 clones, roughly 87% being singletons. The V and J ends lost 2 bases and 5 bases, in that order; junction bases with no gene match: 2. The CDR3 is made up of 14 amino acids. Germline CDR1 reads MNHNS; CDR2 reads SASEGT. This entry comes from a study of blood T cell repertoires in COVID-19. The genes are TRBV6-1 and TRBJ1-4; TRBD1 matches 7 bases. The TCR originated in a human donor in a cohort sampled during active COVID-19. Sequenced material: peripheral blood. This chain's CDR3 is CASSEQDRNEKLFF. The CDR3 bases are TGTGCCAGCAGTGAACAGGACAGGAATGAAAAACTGTTTTTT.